The present entry profiles one T cell receptor (beta chain) with its context. The antigen is not known. Measured with immunoSEQ multiplex PCR; TCRdb has only the in-frame clones, and not every one. The sample has under 250,000 clones, roughly 81% seen once; the top ten hold roughly 1.2%. CDR3 length: 13 residues. Germline V CDR1 and CDR2: MNHEY, SVGAGI. V shed 7 bases and J shed 5 bases, with 14 bases lying between them. The data are from a study of cytomegalovirus exposure and HLA in healthy donors. Study conclusions and caveats: The tendency of first-cohort TCR clusters to co-occur in the approximately 120 validation repertoires was identified by a subsequent analysis. Specificity of a few CMV-associated chains for CMV antigens was verified in vitro.

The V call is TRBV6-5, the J call TRBJ1-1; D uncertain. The sequenced material came from PBMCs. This clonotype originated in a woman in her thirties in good health and CMV-seronegative. In nucleotides, the CDR3 is TGTGCCAGCACCAGAGACGGGAGGACTGAAGCTTTCTTT. It translates to CASTRDGRTEAFF.